This TCR beta chain was sequenced during a study of blood T cells in healthy people across ages. Together with a sample-barcoded 5' primer, a J-beta primer mix was included in a second PCR lasting about 6 to 12 cycles. Each CDR3 protein gets one entry after TCRdb re-called the 5' RACE reads with MiXCR. The sample includes hundreds of thousands of distinct CDR3 sequences, approximately 25% seen only once; the top ten take 8% to 10%. V was cut by 3 bases and J by 1 base, with 12 bases left in between. There are 15 residues in the CDR3. These records were also assigned to another study, of T cells of mothers and their children.

The chain uses TRBV12-3 or TRBV12-4 and TRBJ2-5, with D tentatively TRBD1 (6 bases). The clonotype originates from a boy between 5 and 17 years old in good health. Source material: blood. The CDR3 region is CASSLGSDSQETQYF. The CDR3 bases are TGTGCCAGCAGTTTGGGATCGGACAGCCAAGAGACCCAGTACTTC.